This TCR beta chain appears in the sequencing data of a study of blood T cell repertoires in COVID-19 (dated by TCRdb to 2018 to 2021). Regarding the complete study: Collaborator samples came from the United States, Italy and Spain and covered acute and convalescent phases of COVID-19. Nearly every sample came with metadata listing a de-identified subject ID, COVID-19 status, age in years and sex. The repertoires were made available in a free public database intended to serve as a resource for research on the immune response to SARS-CoV-2. Deeply sampled blood TCRbeta repertoires from subjects exposed to, actively infected with, or recovered from COVID-19 were included in the dataset. The samples were drawn from the first 160 participants of the ongoing ImmuneRACE study and from over 950 subjects provided by 6 global collaborators. Where available, HLA class I and class II types were taken from metadata supplied by the sample provider and were not determined by assay-based typing. The material from the prospective study consisted of cDNA or gDNA derived from T cells, B-cell-depleted T cells, or PBMCs.

In the prospective study, participants were roughly 18 to 95 years old, resided in about two dozen geographic areas of the United States, and were enrolled through a virtual design. To assign participants to cohorts, the prospective study relied on clinical history that participants themselves reported in a screening survey and a study questionnaire. Exposed participants had been in contact, within 2 weeks of entering the study, with a person who had a PCR-confirmed or clinician-diagnosed case of COVID-19. In the prospective study, mobile phlebotomists collected whole blood, serum and a nasopharyngeal or oropharyngeal swab from each participant. Prospective study participants could optionally give additional blood draws and questionnaires over a roughly two-month period. Blood samples from the prospective study were shipped frozen or at room temperature prior to DNA extraction. A distance of 12 bases separates the germline ends of V and J, which lose 4 bases and 5 bases respectively. The CDR3 measures 14 amino acids from cysteine to phenylalanine. The sequence is cut down to CDR3 DNA, 42 bases in frame from base 1. The germline V gene gives CDR1 as SNHLY and CDR2 as FYNNEI.

Turning to this clone: Its recognized antigen is unknown. Base qualities were left out, and no much larger clone turns up one base away.

TCRbeta CDR3 regions were amplified from genomic DNA by means of the immunoSEQ Assay, a bias-controlled multiplex PCR. Processing in the source paper ran as follows. The number of nucleated cells in each sample was estimated by amplification of reference gene primers within the assay. To quantify the absolute abundance of each unique TCRbeta CDR3 rearrangement, sequence reads were collapsed and filtered. For each sample, productive Simpson clonality was calculated as the square root of Simpson's diversity index across productive rearrangements. This is the immuneACCESS table as TCRdb keeps it, with only in-frame sequences that have V and J called. A part of the clones is gone; compared with another copy, unresolved V genes explain less than half, and the rest is unexplained. V, J and clone size are those of that table, while D and trimming were read from the DNA. The sample table lists approximately 300,000 clones, less than 85% of them with a count of one. Of the sample, about 1.9% falls within the top ten clones.

Paper-wide results and their limitations: How much clinical and demographic metadata was included differed by source and by participant, and the metadata was provided uncurated.

The sample taken for sequencing was PBMCs or T cells enriched from blood (not recorded which). The chain employs TRBV2 and TRBJ1-5, and the D gene may be TRBD1, 5 bases matching. This sequence originates from a woman aged 30 to 39 who had been exposed to COVID-19. The CDR3 protein: CASSVSGSYQPQHF. The DNA sequence follows: TGTGCCAGCAGTGTATCAGGGTCCTATCAGCCCCAGCATTTT. The entire variable domain, with the stretches around the CDR3 drawn from the reference TRBV2 and TRBJ1-5 proteins, is EPEVTQTPSHQVTQMGQEVILRCVPISNHLYFYWYRQILGQKVEFLVSFYNNEISEKSEIFDDQFSVERPDGSNFTLKIRSTKLEDSAMYFCASSVSGSYQPQHFGDGTRLSIL.